This is a list of T cell receptor beta chains from one sample in a study of control samples from healthy donors and cancer patients. Method: immunoSEQ multiplex PCR; TCRdb's copy keeps in-frame clones and lacks some. The sample lists 150,000 to 200,000 clones; 70% to 90% were seen once. Sequencing was performed on blood. These receptors originate from a woman aged 30 to 39 in good health. The CDR3 runs from the conserved cysteine through the conserved F or W. Each record gives: V gene, CDR3 protein.

TRBV6-6 | CASSTGGEAFF
TRBV27 | CASSLSMGQLGTSEAFF
TRBV19 | CASRPDLSGNTIYF
TRBV7-9 | CASSPTRDRGPDTQYF
TRBV18 | CASSPQGETQYF
TRBV7-9 | CASSPRRKDEQYF
TRBV7-9 | CASSPQGPTEAFF
TRBV12-3/TRBV12-4 | CASSLNTGELFF
TRBV5-6 | CASSSDFTDTQYF
TRBV11-1 | CASSLDPAYVGYTF
TRBV6-5 | CASSSSGSFVNEQFF
TRBV7-8 | CASSLGDRGSGNTIYF
TRBV4-1 | CASSQVSGEDYGYTF
TRBV4-1 | CASSSTSASTGELFF
TRBV28 | CASSFGGGSEFF
TRBV4-1 | CASSQDRRVGETQYF
TRBV20-1 | CSASRAGLAKYNEQFF
TRBV19 | CASSISGAGANVLTF
TRBV30 | CAWTGTADGYTF
TRBV10-3 | CAIRPGDTGELFF
TRBV28 | CASRVAGVYNEQFF
TRBV6-5 | CASSFTITGEAFF
TRBV11-2 | CASSSRGETSTYTSYEQYF
TRBV5-1 | CASSPTPQGYGYTF
TRBV19 | CATSRDRVSDTQYF
TRBV9 | CASSVGTSGNTGELFF